The 23 T cell receptor beta chains given below trace back to one sample, sequenced in a study of blood T cell repertoires in COVID-19. Using immunoSEQ multiplex PCR, the repertoire was profiled, and TCRdb retains in-frame clones only, with some absent. This sample has approximately 120,000 clones, with approximately 85% found just once. Sequencing was carried out using peripheral blood. These receptors came from a man aged 25 to 45 with COVID-19, enrolled during active disease.

V gene TRBV7-8 combines with J gene TRBJ2-1; tentatively, D is TRBD2 (7 bases). V was shortened by 4 bases and J by 9 bases, with 31 bases between the two germline ends. In germline, CDR1 is SGHVS, CDR2 FQNEAQ. The CDR3 runs to 19 residues. This CDR3 is CASSSGGSSGGLALAEQFF. For the CDR3, the DNA is TGTGCCAGCAGCTCTGGGGGCTCTAGCGGAGGGTTGGCATTGGCTGAGCAGTTCTTC.

The rearrangement joins TRBV7-9 to TRBJ1-3, with 8 bases aligning to TRBD1. Trimming at V came to 6 bases and at J to 0 bases, leaving 7 bases not matched to a gene. Germline V gene lookup returns CDR1 SEHNR and CDR2 FQNEAQ (reference sequence). This CDR3 spans 16 amino acids. The CDR3 region is CASRDQGATSGNTIYF. The CDR3 DNA reads TGTGCCAGCAGAGATCAGGGGGCTACCTCTGGAAACACCATATATTTT.

The J gene is TRBJ2-5, the V gene TRBV7-2; no definite D call. CDR3 length equals 12 residues. The germline V and J ends were trimmed by 3 bases and 5 bases, with 7 bases remaining between them. The germline V gene encodes CDR1 SGHTA and CDR2 FQGNSA. The CDR3, as DNA: TGTGCCAGCAGCTTGTATAGTGAGACCCAGTACTTC. Protein product: CASSLYSETQYF.

The gene calls are TRBV5-1 and TRBJ1-2, with D possibly being TRBD1 (6 bases). Germline V gene data show CDR1 as SGHRS and CDR2 as YFSETQ. V was clipped by 3 bases and J by 2 bases, with 11 bases between them. There are 14 residues in the CDR3. The CDR3 DNA reads as TGCGCCAGCAGCTCTAGCGGACAGAACTATGGCTACACCTTC. Protein sequence: CASSSSGQNYGYTF.

Concerning this clone: Within the sample, other DNA sequences also encode this same CDR3. V gene TRBV10-3 combines with J gene TRBJ2-5; D may be TRBD2 (5 bases). CDR1 is ENHRY and CDR2 is SYGVKD in the germline V gene. The CDR3 has 12 amino acids. Trimming removed 6 bases from V and 4 bases from J, with 9 bases in between. CDR3 loop: CAISERGETQYF. CDR3 DNA sequence: TGTGCCATCAGCGAACGGGGAGAGACCCAGTACTTC.

V gene TRBV11-3 combines with J gene TRBJ2-5, with TRBD2 as a possible D gene (6 bases). Germline CDR1 and CDR2: SGHNT and YENEEA. The CDR3 extends over 14 amino acids. Trimming removed 4 bases at V and 7 bases at J, with 16 bases between. The CDR3: CASSWLEGGWTQYF. DNA of the CDR3: TGTGCCAGCAGCTGGCTGGAGGGCGGTTGGACCCAGTACTTC.

This clone was seen a few times. This rearrangement joins TRBV7-6 to TRBJ2-7; 10 nucleotides align to TRBD1. CDR1 and CDR2 (germline): SGHVS, FNYEAQ. The CDR3 extends over 13 amino acids. V dropped 4 bases and J dropped 6; count of bases not matched to a gene: 3. The CDR3 sequence: CASSSTGGVEQYF. CDR3 nucleotides: TGTGCCAGCAGCTCGACAGGGGGCGTCGAGCAGTACTTC.

This sequence joins TRBV5-6 and TRBJ1-6, with TRBD1 matching 8 bases. Trimming removed 4 bases from V and 2 bases from J; junction bases left unmatched: 8. Germline CDR1 is SGHDT and CDR2 is YYEEEE. This CDR3 contains 17 residues. The CDR3 is CASSRTGKTTYNSPLHF. The DNA for the CDR3 is TGTGCCAGCAGCCGGACAGGGAAGACGACCTATAATTCACCCCTCCACTTT.

This clone was recorded once. This rearrangement joins TRBV11-3 to TRBJ1-2; D is uncertain. Germline V lookup: CDR1 SGHNT, CDR2 YENEEA. The CDR3 extends over 15 amino acids. The ends were cut back, 3 bases at V and 8 bases at J, with 19 bases in the middle. The CDR3: CASSLDLGMERGYTF. The DNA of the CDR3 is TGTGCCAGCAGCTTGGACTTGGGAATGGAGCGGGGCTACACCTTC.

CDR3 in DNA: TGTGCCAGCACCGAGGGACTTTTATCAAGGGAAAAACTGTTTTTT. It encodes CASTEGLLSREKLFF. The V and J genes are TRBV5-6 and TRBJ1-4; possibly TRBD1 for D (5 bases). CDR1 is SGHDT, CDR2 YYEEEE, per germline. V shed 6 bases and J shed 8 bases, with 20 bases lying between them. The CDR3 covers 15 residues.

This chain links TRBV10-3 with TRBJ1-6; D ambiguous. CDR1 and CDR2 (germline): ENHRY, SYGVKD. The CDR3 is made up of 13 amino acids. V lost 7 bases to trimming and J lost 10 bases, with 14 bases between them. The CDR3 DNA follows: TGTGCCATCACCGGGCAGGCGGGGTCACCCCTCCACTTT. It translates to CAITGQAGSPLHF.

The chain is built from TRBV28 and TRBJ1-1; D gene uncertain. The ends were cut back, 7 bases at V and 2 bases at J, with 11 bases in the middle. CDR1 and CDR2 (germline): MDHEN, SYDVKM. The CDR3 runs 13 residues. DNA of the CDR3: TGTGCCAGCATCCGTGGGCAAAACACTGAAGCTTTCTTT. It translates to CASIRGQNTEAFF.

This clone was seen only once. The same CDR3 arises from other DNA sequences in this sample as well. The rearrangement uses TRBV5-1 and TRBJ2-1; tentative D call: TRBD1 (5 bases). Trimming cost V 0 bases and J 1 base, with 8 bases left between them. This CDR3 region has 15 residues. Germline V gene lookup returns CDR1 SGHRS and CDR2 YFSETQ. The CDR3 spells CASSLVQGSYNEQFF. The CDR3, as DNA: TGCGCCAGCAGCTTGGTCCAGGGTTCCTACAATGAGCAGTTCTTC.

V usage is TRBV6-2 or TRBV6-3 and J usage is TRBJ2-3; D perhaps matches TRBD2 (6 bases). Germline-derived CDR1 and CDR2 are MNHEY and SVGEGT. The germline V and J ends were trimmed by 2 bases and 5 bases, with 17 bases remaining between them. The CDR3 is 16 residues long. The CDR3 DNA sequence: TGTGCCAGCAGTTACCGACTAGTTAGGCGGAGAGATACGCAGTATTTT. Translated, it gives CASSYRLVRRRDTQYF.

The rearrangement uses TRBV29-1 and TRBJ1-2, with 10 nucleotides matching TRBD1. The V and J ends lost 7 bases and 8 bases, in that order; junction bases with no gene match: 16. Germline V gene sequence: CDR1 SQVTM, CDR2 ANQGSEA. This CDR3 has 15 residues. As DNA, the CDR3 is TGCAGCGGCGGGTCCGGGACAGGGGCTTCCTACGGCTACACCTTC. Translating gives CSGGSGTGASYGYTF.

The sample holds many counts of this clone. The chain employs TRBV19 and TRBJ1-5; TRBD1 is a possible D gene (5 bases). The CDR3 totals 16 residues. Trimming cost V 2 bases and J 7 bases, with 18 bases left between them. Germline-derived CDR1 and CDR2 are LNHDA and SQIVND (reference sequence). CDR3 protein: CASSISGGTGHQPQHF. CDR3 bases: TGTGCCAGTAGTATATCGGGAGGGACGGGGCACCAGCCCCAGCATTTT.

The V gene is TRBV6-1, the J gene TRBJ1-5; 9 positions agree with TRBD1. The length of the CDR3 is 15 residues. Per germline, CDR1 MNHNS and CDR2 SASEGT. J gave up 6 bases and V 1 base, and 4 bases lay outside the gene matches. The CDR3 spells CASSEGTGARQPQHF. In DNA, the CDR3 is TGTGCCAGCAGTGAAGGGACAGGGGCTCGTCAGCCCCAGCATTTT.

The chain has TRBV27 and TRBJ2-1; 8 nucleotides agree with TRBD2. The CDR3 totals 20 residues. The V and J ends lost 1 base and 7 bases, in that order; junction bases with no gene match: 21. Germline values: CDR1 MNHEY, CDR2 SMNVEV (reference sequence). The CDR3 loop reads CASSLFGPLSGSGNKNEQFF. The CDR3 DNA follows: TGTGCCAGCAGTTTATTCGGCCCTCTTTCGGGTAGCGGGAATAAAAATGAGCAGTTCTTC.

The chain carries TRBV29-1 and TRBJ2-5, with 7 bases identical to TRBD1. This CDR3 has 14 residues. After removal of 8 bases from V and 1 base from J, the junction contained 10 bases not matched to a gene. The germline V gene encodes CDR1 SQVTM and CDR2 ANQGSEA. CDR3 DNA sequence: TGCAGCTCCGATTCGACAGGGTCCCAAGAGACCCAGTACTTC. Its protein product is CSSDSTGSQETQYF. Based on the CDR3 plus reference TRBV29-1 and TRBJ2-5, the full variable domain is SAVISQKPSRDICQRGTSLTIQCQVDSQVTMMFWYRQQPGQSLTLIATANQGSEATYESGFVIDKFPISRPNLTFSTLTVSNMSPEDSSIYLCSSDSTGSQETQYFGPGTRLLVL.

This chain links TRBV30 with TRBJ2-3; 11 bases are a match to TRBD2. Germline CDR1 and CDR2: GTSNPN and SVGIG (reference sequence). CDR3 size: 15 residues. J was trimmed by 1 base and V by 2 bases; bases with no gene match: 2. For the CDR3, the DNA is TGTGCCTGGAGTTCACTAGCGGGGGGCACAGATACGCAGTATTTT. Its protein is CAWSSLAGGTDTQYF. Looking up the rest from reference TRBV30 and TRBJ2-3 gives the full variable domain: SQTIHQWPATLVQPVGSPLSLECTVEGTSNPNLYWYRQAAGRGLQLLFYSVGIGQISSEVPQNLSASRPQDRQFILSSKKLLLSDSGFYLCAWSSLAGGTDTQYFGPGTRLTVL.

Only one count was recorded for this clone. The chain joins TRBV7-6 to TRBJ1-3, with 7 bases that match TRBD1. The V gene's germline CDR1 is SGHVS and CDR2 FNYEAQ. The CDR3 has 16 residues. The V segment lost 5 bases and the J segment 2 bases; nucleotides outside the gene matches: 9. CDR3 nucleotide sequence: TGTGCCAGCAGCCCCCGACAGGGTAACGCTGGAAACACCATATATTTT. This gives the protein CASSPRQGNAGNTIYF.

This chain links TRBV4-3 with TRBJ2-1; 9 bases line up with TRBD2. The CDR3 is made up of 15 amino acids. The germline V gene has CDR1 LGHNA and CDR2 YSLEER. V lost 3 bases and J lost 8; bases outside the gene matches: 8. The chain's CDR3 is CASSQVAGVEYEQFF. The CDR3 DNA follows: TGCGCCAGCAGCCAGGTAGCGGGGGTGGAATATGAGCAGTTCTTC.

The CDR3 DNA reads as TGTGCCAGCAGCCTGTCGGTAGCGGGAGGGAATTACGAGCAGTACTTC. Its protein is CASSLSVAGGNYEQYF. V usage is TRBV27 and J usage is TRBJ2-7; the match to TRBD2 covers 11 bases. Germline V gene data show CDR1 as MNHEY and CDR2 as SMNVEV (reference sequence). This CDR3 region has 16 residues. V gave up 6 bases and J gave up 4 bases; unmatched junction bases: 11.